This T cell receptor (beta chain) was found in a study of spatial heterogeneity in lung cancer. Time point of the sample: sample taken at primary tumor resection. Unsorted samples of tumor, nontumor lung or frozen PBMC had their whole RNA sequenced. Trimming stripped 2 bases from V and 0 bases from J, with 10 bases between. The germline V gene encodes CDR1 SGHRS and CDR2 YFSETQ. The CDR3 loop spans 15 amino acids. Each CDR3 protein is one row after TCRdb ran MiXCR on the 5' RACE reads. This sample has about 50,000 distinct CDR3 sequences, with less than 8.5% found just once. The rearrangement links TRBV5-1 to TRBJ2-3; D unresolved. This material consisted of PBMCs, taken at surgery. The receptor was isolated from a female donor with early-stage non-small cell lung cancer. The CDR3 here is CASSFAAPSTDTQYF. DNA for the CDR3: TGCGCCAGCAGCTTTGCCGCCCCCAGCACAGATACGCAGTATTTT.